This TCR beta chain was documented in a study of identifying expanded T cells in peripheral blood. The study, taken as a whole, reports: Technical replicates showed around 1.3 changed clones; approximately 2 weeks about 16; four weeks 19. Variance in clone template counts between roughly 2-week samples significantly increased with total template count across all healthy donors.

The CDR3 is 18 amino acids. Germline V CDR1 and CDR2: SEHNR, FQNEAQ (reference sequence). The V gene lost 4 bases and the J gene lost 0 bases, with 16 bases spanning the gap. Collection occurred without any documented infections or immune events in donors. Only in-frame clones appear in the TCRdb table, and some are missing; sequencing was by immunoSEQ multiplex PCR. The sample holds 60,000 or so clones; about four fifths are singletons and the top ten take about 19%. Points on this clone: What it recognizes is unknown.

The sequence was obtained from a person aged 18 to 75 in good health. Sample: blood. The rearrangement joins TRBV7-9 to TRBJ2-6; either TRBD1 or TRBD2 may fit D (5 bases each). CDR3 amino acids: CASSSTGTVSSGANVLTF. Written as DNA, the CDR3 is TGTGCCAGCAGCTCCACCGGGACGGTCAGCTCTGGGGCCAACGTCCTGACTTTC. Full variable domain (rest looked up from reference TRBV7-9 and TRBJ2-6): DTGVSQNPRHKITKRGQNVTFRCDPISEHNRLYWYRQTLGQGPEFLTYFQNEAQLEKSRLLSDRFSAERPKGSFSTLEIQRTEQGDSAMYLCASSSTGTVSSGANVLTFGAGSRLTVL.